The 30 T cell receptor beta chains given below trace back to one sample, sequenced in a study of CD8 T cells in ankylosing spondylitis. Broader study findings: Ankylosing spondylitis blood seemed to carry a telltale TCR beta motif made of eight highly homologous variants.

These TCRs are of unknown antigen specificity. Each CDR3 protein gets one entry after TCRdb re-called the 5' RACE reads with MiXCR. The table lists 750,000 to 850,000 distinct CDR3 sequences, about 11% of them singletons. The sample taken for sequencing was blood, either unsorted or a sorted T cell fraction (not recorded which). The receptors shown here come from a male donor with ankylosing spondylitis.

This clonotype was detected only a few times. The chain joins TRBV27 to TRBJ2-3; D is unresolved. V dropped 2 bases and J dropped 0 bases, with 9 bases sitting between them. The CDR3 totals 15 residues. The germline gives CDR1 MNHEY, CDR2 SMNVEV (reference sequence). The CDR3 protein is CASSLRYTSTDTQYF. The CDR3 DNA follows: TGTGCCAGCAGTTTACGGTACACTAGCACAGATACGCAGTATTTT.

V is TRBV2 and J is TRBJ2-1; 8 bases are a match to TRBD1. Germline CDR1 is SNHLY and CDR2 is FYNNEI. CDR3 length: 13 amino acids. CDR3 nucleotide sequence: TGTGCTCTTGCTCAGGGGGCACTAAATGAGCAGTTCTTC. Protein sequence: CALAQGALNEQFF.

The J gene is TRBJ2-7, the V gene TRBV11-2; no clear D gene. The CDR3 extends over 13 amino acids. V shed 3 bases and J shed 2 bases, with 8 bases lying between them. Germline V gene sequence: CDR1 SGHAT, CDR2 FQNNGV. The CDR3 is CASSFALTYEQYF. DNA for the CDR3: TGTGCCAGCAGCTTTGCCCTGACCTACGAGCAGTACTTC.

This sequence joins TRBV4-2 and TRBJ1-1; D perhaps matches TRBD1 (6 bases). V was pared by 7 bases and J by 6 bases, with 15 bases between. The germline gives CDR1 LGHNA, CDR2 YNFKEQ. The CDR3 runs 13 residues. The CDR3 is CASTPVGGAEAFF. DNA of the CDR3: TGTGCCAGCACCCCAGTCGGGGGCGCTGAAGCTTTCTTT.

Only a few counts were recorded for this clonotype. This chain links TRBV24-1 with TRBJ1-5; D is unresolved. The CDR3 runs to 14 residues. Germline CDR1 reads KGHDR; CDR2 reads SFDVKD. Trimming left V 3 bases short and J 0 bases short, with 5 bases between. The CDR3 is CATSDPPSNQPQHF. For the CDR3, the DNA is TGTGCCACCAGTGATCCACCTAGCAATCAGCCCCAGCATTTT.

Only a few counts were recorded for this clonotype. The chain joins TRBV5-1 to TRBJ2-2; TRBD1 aligns across 7 bases. Germline values: CDR1 SGHRS, CDR2 YFSETQ. The V gene end was trimmed by 2 bases and the J gene end by 3 bases; junction bases not matched to a gene: 4. The CDR3 runs 15 residues. The CDR3 loop is CASSFVQGDTGELFF. CDR3 bases: TGCGCCAGCAGCTTCGTTCAGGGGGACACCGGGGAGCTGTTTTTT.

The chain is built from TRBV24-1 and TRBJ2-5; 7 positions match TRBD1. CDR3 length: 15 residues. V shed 1 base and J 1 base; nucleotides not matched to a gene: 2. Germline V gene lookup returns CDR1 KGHDR and CDR2 SFDVKD. The DNA for the CDR3 is TGTGCCACCAGTGATTTCCGGACAGGCCAAGAGACCCAGTACTTC. Protein: CATSDFRTGQETQYF.

The chain joins TRBV5-1 to TRBJ2-3; D ambiguous. The CDR3 sequence is 15 residues long. V gave up 0 bases and J gave up 2 bases, with 10 bases separating them. Germline lookup yields CDR1 SGHRS and CDR2 YFSETQ. CDR3 loop: CASSLDPGPTDTQYF. CDR3 DNA sequence: TGCGCCAGCAGCTTGGACCCCGGACCCACAGATACGCAGTATTTT.

This clonotype showed up many times. The chain uses TRBV12-3 or TRBV12-4 and TRBJ1-4, with D tentatively TRBD1 (5 bases). The CDR3 spans 15 residues. V lost 6 bases and J lost 7, with 18 bases in between. The DNA of the CDR3 is TGTGCCAGCAGCGAGACGGGACTCTCGGCTGAAAAACTGTTTTTT. Protein product: CASSETGLSAEKLFF.

This clonotype was recorded at least ten times. The chain links TRBV6-2 or TRBV6-3 to TRBJ1-1; D unclear. Germline CDR1 MNHEY, CDR2 SVGEGT. This CDR3 comprises 12 residues. With 5 bases removed from V and 3 bases from J, the gap between germline ends came to 7 bases. Written as DNA, the CDR3 is TGTGCCAGCAGTCACCCGGACACTGAAGCTTTCTTT. This encodes CASSHPDTEAFF.

DNA of the CDR3: TGCAGCGTTCTCGGTGGCGAAGTTGGAGGCCCGGGACTAGCGGGAGGCCCCTACCAAGAGACCCAGTACTTC. Amino acid sequence: CSVLGGEVGGPGLAGGPYQETQYF. The rearrangement joins TRBV29-1 to TRBJ2-5; 15 bases match TRBD2. The V segment lost 5 bases and the J segment 0 bases; nucleotides outside the gene matches: 28. CDR1 is SQVTM and CDR2 is ANQGSEA in the germline V gene. This CDR3 has 24 amino acids.

This clonotype has just a few counts. This chain joins TRBV4-2 and TRBJ2-2; TRBD2 matches at 8 bases. CDR3 length: 16 residues. Germline assignment: CDR1 LGHNA and CDR2 YNFKEQ. The ends lost 1 base at V and 5 bases at J; junction bases unmatched: 6. As DNA, the CDR3 is TGTGCCAGCAGCCAAGTGGTCCGGGGGGGAACCGGGGAGCTGTTTTTT. The encoded protein is CASSQVVRGGTGELFF.

This clonotype was seen more than once but under ten times. The chain recombines TRBV10-3 with TRBJ2-7, with TRBD1 matching 9 bases. This CDR3 is built from 15 residues. Germline trimming cut 4 bases from V and 1 base from J; bases unmatched to any gene: 5. Germline lookup yields CDR1 ENHRY and CDR2 SYGVKD. CDR3 sequence: CAISVRDRVSYEQYF. The DNA of the CDR3 is TGTGCCATCAGTGTCCGGGACAGGGTTTCCTACGAGCAGTACTTC.

The rearrangement links TRBV5-1 to TRBJ2-7; TRBD1 aligns across 7 bases. Germline CDR1 is SGHRS and CDR2 is YFSETQ. The V segment lost 4 bases and the J segment 0 bases; nucleotides outside the gene matches: 4. CDR3 length: 14 amino acids. CDR3 in amino acids: CASSTGQLSYEQYF. The CDR3 DNA follows: TGCGCCAGCAGCACGGGACAGCTCTCCTACGAGCAGTACTTC.

This clonotype was observed many times. This chain uses TRBV24-1 with TRBJ2-5, with TRBD1 matching 11 bases. This CDR3 spans 16 amino acids. In germline, CDR1 is KGHDR, CDR2 SFDVKD. J lost 5 bases, V lost 4 bases, and 8 bases had no gene match. The chain's CDR3 is CATSEQGTGGWETQYF. For the CDR3, the DNA is TGTGCCACCAGTGAGCAAGGGACAGGGGGTTGGGAGACCCAGTACTTC.

This clonotype was seen repeatedly, ten times or more. The rearrangement links TRBV27 to TRBJ2-7; 8 bases align to TRBD1. Germline V gene lookup returns CDR1 MNHEY and CDR2 SMNVEV (reference sequence). Losses at the gene ends were 5 bases for V and 2 bases for J; bases not matched to a gene: 5. The CDR3 totals 14 residues. The CDR3: CASSPGQAPYEQYF. The CDR3 nucleotides read TGTGCCAGCAGTCCGGGACAGGCTCCCTACGAGCAGTACTTC.

CDR3 sequence: CASSFGGELQETQYF. In DNA, the CDR3 is TGTGCCAGCAGCTTCGGAGGGGAACTCCAAGAGACCCAGTACTTC. The chain couples TRBV7-9 to TRBJ2-5; possibly TRBD2 for D (6 bases). The germline V and J ends were trimmed by 3 bases and 1 base, with 12 bases remaining between them. This CDR3 contains 15 residues. Germline CDR1 and CDR2: SEHNR and FQNEAQ (reference sequence).

The V gene is TRBV4-1, the J gene TRBJ2-3; TRBD1 or TRBD2 may be the D gene (6 bases each). There are 16 residues in the CDR3. V was trimmed by 1 base and J by 3 bases, leaving 14 bases between them. Germline-derived CDR1 and CDR2 are MGHRA and YSYEKL. DNA of the CDR3: TGCGCCAGCAGCCAAGTTGGGCGAGGGGGGACAGATACGCAGTATTTT. It specifies CASSQVGRGGTDTQYF.

This clonotype was detected ten times or more. J is TRBJ1-2 and V is TRBV5-6, with D unresolved. Germline V CDR1 and CDR2: SGHDT, YYEEEE. The CDR3 spans 15 residues. V was trimmed by 4 bases and J by 7 bases, leaving 20 bases between them. As DNA, the CDR3 is TGTGCCAGCAGCCCTGGACCGGGATCCGGTGGTGGCTACACCTTC. Residues: CASSPGPGSGGGYTF.

This clonotype has just a few counts. CDR3 in amino acids: CASSPPDADEQYF. For the CDR3, the DNA is TGTGCCAGCTCACCGCCCGACGCAGACGAGCAGTACTTC. This chain uses TRBV18 with TRBJ2-7; D is uncertain. Germline V gene lookup returns CDR1 KGHSH and CDR2 LQKENI. Between the trimmed V and J ends, which lost 3 bases and 5 bases, there was a span of 11 bases. The CDR3 consists of 13 residues.

V is TRBV11-2 and J is TRBJ2-1; no reliable D call. Germline assignment: CDR1 SGHAT and CDR2 FQNNGV. CDR3 size: 16 residues. Trimming cost V 4 bases and J 4 bases, with 17 bases left between them. DNA of the CDR3: TGTGCCAGCAGCTCCCTCGTCGGCGGCCTTTACAATGAGCAGTTCTTC. Amino acid sequence: CASSSLVGGLYNEQFF.

The sample holds a few counts of this clonotype. V is TRBV27 and J is TRBJ2-1, with 12 bases lining up with TRBD2. The CDR3 sequence is 15 residues long. Germline assignment: CDR1 MNHEY and CDR2 SMNVEV (reference sequence). J was trimmed by 6 bases and V by 8 bases; bases with no gene match: 8. The CDR3 here is CASGPTSGRGNEQFF. The CDR3, as DNA: TGTGCCAGCGGGCCGACTAGCGGGAGAGGCAATGAGCAGTTCTTC.

The chain combines TRBV18 with TRBJ2-3, with D perhaps matching TRBD1 (6 bases). Between the trimmed V and J ends, which lost 1 base and 0 bases, there was a span of 11 bases. CDR1 KGHSH and CDR2 LQKENI come from the germline V gene. The CDR3 is 16 amino acids. The CDR3 nucleotides are TGTGCCAGCTCACCACAACAGGGCGTTAGCACAGATACGCAGTATTTT. Protein product: CASSPQQGVSTDTQYF.

This clonotype has more than one count but fewer than ten. This rearrangement joins TRBV5-1 to TRBJ1-1; no firm D call. The CDR3 is 15 residues long. Germline V gene lookup returns CDR1 SGHRS and CDR2 YFSETQ. The V end was cut by 3 bases, the J end by 0 bases, with 12 bases between. CDR3: CASSSSGRLNTEAFF. In nucleotides, the CDR3 is TGCGCCAGCAGCTCCTCGGGCAGGCTGAACACTGAAGCTTTCTTT.

This clonotype was recorded at least ten times. The chain has TRBV18 and TRBJ2-3, with a tentative D call TRBD2 (5 bases). CDR1 KGHSH and CDR2 LQKENI come from the germline V gene. This CDR3 has 14 residues. V was pared by 6 bases and J by 1 base, with 11 bases between. CDR3 residues: CASSDFGGTDTQYF. The CDR3, as DNA: TGTGCCAGCTCGGACTTCGGCGGCACAGATACGCAGTATTTT.

Only a few counts were recorded for this clonotype. This chain uses TRBV11-2 with TRBJ1-1, with D possibly being TRBD1 (6 bases). The germline V and J ends were trimmed by 1 base and 10 bases, with 22 bases remaining between them. Germline lookup yields CDR1 SGHAT and CDR2 FQNNGV. The CDR3 has 16 amino acids. CDR3 region: CASSLAFQQGIRGAFF. The CDR3 nucleotides are TGTGCCAGCAGCTTAGCTTTTCAGCAGGGGATTAGAGGAGCTTTCTTT.

This clonotype was seen a handful of times. The V gene is TRBV7-2, the J gene TRBJ2-3, with D tentatively TRBD2 (6 bases). Trimming cost V 5 bases and J 0 bases, with 15 bases left between them. The germline V gene has CDR1 SGHTA and CDR2 FQGNSA. This CDR3 comprises 16 residues. DNA for the CDR3: TGTGCCAGCAGCCGTAGCTGGGGGGTTAGCACAGATACGCAGTATTTT. Amino acid sequence: CASSRSWGVSTDTQYF. Combining the CDR3 with reference TRBV7-2 and TRBJ2-3 gives the whole variable domain GAGVSQSPSNKVTEKGKDVELRCDPISGHTALYWYRQSLGQGLEFLIYFQGNSAPDKSGLPSDRFSAERTGGSVSTLTIQRTQQEDSAVYLCASSRSWGVSTDTQYFGPGTRLTVL.

DNA of the CDR3: TGCAGTGCTGGCGGACTAGCGGGGACCTCCTACAATGAGCAGTTCTTC. It codes for CSAGGLAGTSYNEQFF. J is TRBJ2-1 and V is TRBV20-1, with 12 positions matching TRBD2. Trimming cost V 5 bases and J 0 bases; bases outside gene matches: 5. The CDR3 is 16 residues long. Germline CDR1 DFQATT, CDR2 SNEGSKA (reference sequence).

This clonotype was observed a handful of times. The rearrangement joins TRBV20-1 to TRBJ2-1; D is uncertain. Trimming left V 4 bases short and J 6 bases short, with 7 bases between. The CDR3 is 11 residues long. Germline values: CDR1 DFQATT, CDR2 SNEGSKA (reference sequence). The chain's CDR3 is CSANLPNEQFF. Here the CDR3 DNA reads TGCAGTGCTAATCTTCCCAATGAGCAGTTCTTC.

The V and J genes are TRBV9 and TRBJ2-1; D not resolved. Deletions cut 4 bases from V and 3 bases from J, with 17 bases between. The CDR3 has 16 residues. Germline loops: CDR1 SGDLS, CDR2 YYNGEE. The CDR3 here is CASSPDPNLIYNEQFF. For the CDR3, the DNA is TGTGCCAGCAGCCCAGACCCGAACTTGATCTACAATGAGCAGTTCTTC. Looking up the rest from reference TRBV9 and TRBJ2-1 gives the full variable domain: DSGVTQTPKHLITATGQRVTLRCSPRSGDLSVYWYQQSLDQGLQFLIQYYNGEERAKGNILERFSAQQFPDLHSELNLSSLELGDSALYFCASSPDPNLIYNEQFFGPGTRLTVL.